This T cell receptor (beta chain) was observed in a study of early T cells in non-severe SARS-CoV-2 infection. In the study overall: Chains were unpaired, as sequencing was done on bulk RNA from unsorted whole blood.

Individual cDNA molecules were tagged with unique molecular identifiers, the study reported. TCRdb processed the 5' RACE reads anew with MiXCR; each CDR3 protein has one entry. The sample shows some 40,000 distinct CDR3 sequences, 3% to 4% of them seen only once. Study-level findings and limits: Lookups in VDJdb leaned toward anti-spike CD8 responses and missed private and CD4 specificities.

This clonotype appeared many times. The antigen remains undetermined. Trimming removed 3 bases at V and 5 bases at J, with 8 bases between. Germline-derived CDR1 and CDR2 are KGHSH and LQKENI. This CDR3 spans 14 amino acids. This clonotype was sampled from an adult who was a healthcare worker with PCR-confirmed SARS-CoV-2 infection or an uninfected control (not recorded which). Sequenced: whole blood. V and J are TRBV18 and TRBJ1-6, with D uncertain. The CDR3 region is CASSPDVNNSPLHF. In DNA, the CDR3 is TGTGCCAGCTCACCGGACGTTAATAATTCACCCCTCCACTTT.